This T cell receptor (beta chain) is from a study of T cells expressing NK-cell markers. Regarding the study as a whole: Unclear, still, was the HCMV specificity of the expanded NKG2C+ T cell clones.

TCRdb re-called the 5' RACE reads and shows each CDR3 protein once, DNA omitted. This listing includes roughly 280,000 distinct CDR3 sequences. CDR1 and CDR2 from the germline V gene are SGDLS and YYNGEE. This CDR3 spans 15 amino acids. In the case of this clonotype: Its specificity is unknown.

The TCR originated in a young man in good health. This chain connects TRBV9 to TRBJ1-5; TCRdb proposes TRBD1, but this gene call is untestable without DNA. The specimen sequenced was blood T cells: a sorted CD56 or NKG2C T cell subset, CD4+ or CD8+ T cells, or bulk PBMC T cells (not recorded which). CDR3 sequence reads: CASSVFPGVEQPQHF.